The 21 T cell receptor beta chains below come from one sample, sequenced in a study of T cells in Graves' hyperthyroidism and ophthalmopathy. Using RNA transcripts as the source, TCR beta CDR3 regions were amplified. During a first-round RT-PCR of the TCR CDR3, the HTBI primer set was used. Each CDR3 protein is one row after TCRdb ran MiXCR on the multiplex PCR reads. This table holds around 420,000 distinct CDR3 sequences, around 14% found once. Sequencing was performed on blood. These receptors were taken from a woman aged 18 to 35 with Graves' hyperthyroidism.

This clonotype was seen only a few times. The chain combines TRBV7-3 with TRBJ2-3; 11 bases align to TRBD2. The CDR3 is 17 amino acids. Germline V gene sequence: CDR1 SGHTA, CDR2 FQGTGA. V dropped 5 bases and J dropped 0; count of bases not matched to a gene: 7. The CDR3 is CASSHRTSGRSTDTQYF. In nucleotides, the CDR3 is TGTGCCAGCAGCCACCGGACTAGCGGGCGAAGCACAGATACGCAGTATTTT.

J is TRBJ1-2 and V is TRBV6-5; 11 bases are a match to TRBD1. V trimming: 2 bases; J trimming: 8 bases; junction bases outside the gene matches: 10. The CDR3 extends over 16 amino acids. In germline, CDR1 is MNHEY, CDR2 SVGAGI. The CDR3 region is CASSYTGQGASLGYTF. The CDR3 DNA is TGTGCCAGCAGTTACACCGGACAGGGGGCGTCGTTGGGCTACACCTTC.

This clonotype has at least ten counts. The chain carries TRBV20-1 and TRBJ2-5; D may match TRBD1 or TRBD2 (7 bases each). The CDR3 extends over 13 amino acids. The germline V and J ends were trimmed by 0 bases and 5 bases, with 10 bases remaining between them. CDR1 is DFQATT, CDR2 SNEGSKA, per germline (reference sequence). This chain's CDR3 is CSARDQGGETQYF. For the CDR3, the DNA is TGCAGTGCTAGAGATCAGGGGGGGGAGACCCAGTACTTC.

This clonotype showed up many times. The V and J genes are TRBV10-2 and TRBJ2-5; D is undetermined. The length of the CDR3 is 17 residues. CDR1 WSHSY and CDR2 SAAADI come from the germline V gene. Trimming took 3 bases from V and 5 from J, leaving 22 bases between them. Here the CDR3 DNA reads TGCGCCAGCAGTGATCCTGGCAGGCGCCCGCGTCGGGAGACCCAGTACTTC. This sequence encodes CASSDPGRRPRRETQYF.

There are a few counts of this clonotype. The genes are TRBV20-1 and TRBJ1-6; no reliable D call. CDR3 length equals 15 residues. Trimming shortened V by 3 bases and J by 6 bases, and 15 bases separated the two germline ends. Germline lookup yields CDR1 DFQATT and CDR2 SNEGSKA (reference sequence). CDR3 nucleotides: TGCAGTGCTAGGGTTCAACCTACCTTTAATTCACCCCTCCACTTT. It codes for CSARVQPTFNSPLHF.

The table lists this clonotype with a few counts. Being one base from a much bigger clone, this may be a read error. The chain uses TRBV19 and TRBJ1-5; no clear D. The V gene lost 4 bases and the J gene lost 7 bases, with 11 bases spanning the gap. Germline CDR1 LNHDA, CDR2 SQIVND (reference sequence). The CDR3 sequence is 13 residues long. CDR3 loop: CASSSRERQPQHF. Here the CDR3 DNA reads TGTGCCAGTAGTAGCCGGGAAAGGCAGCCCCAGCATTTT.

The sample holds a few counts of this clonotype. This may stem from a read error, because a much larger clone lies one nucleotide away. The missing conserved phenylalanine or tryptophan at the end of this CDR3 makes a read error likely. V is TRBV28 and J is TRBJ1-5; D is undetermined. The CDR3 is made up of 16 amino acids. Germline V CDR1 and CDR2: MDHEN, SYDVKM. Trimming removed 8 bases from V and 0 bases from J, with 17 bases in between. The CDR3 region is CASPQRPRDSNQPQHL. The CDR3 coding sequence is TGTGCCAGCCCGCAGCGACCCAGAGATAGCAATCAGCCCCAGCATCTT.

The chain carries TRBV7-9 and TRBJ1-4, with D possibly matching TRBD1 (6 bases). The CDR3 loop spans 14 amino acids. Germline CDR1 and CDR2: SEHNR and FQNEAQ (reference sequence). Trimming removed 1 base at V and 4 bases at J, with 7 bases between. CDR3 amino acids: CASSLGQDNEKLFF. CDR3 bases: TGTGCCAGCAGCTTAGGACAGGATAATGAAAAACTGTTTTTT.

The chain carries TRBV13 and TRBJ2-7; the match to TRBD1 covers 7 bases. Germline-derived CDR1 and CDR2 are PRHDT and FYEKMQ (reference sequence). The CDR3 is 15 residues long. Trimming at V came to 0 bases and at J to 3 bases, leaving 5 bases not matched to a gene. This CDR3 is CASSLGYRGDYEQYF. The DNA for the CDR3 is TGTGCCAGCAGCTTAGGATACAGGGGCGACTACGAGCAGTACTTC.

V and J are TRBV5-8 and TRBJ2-5, with D perhaps TRBD1 or TRBD2 (5 bases each). Trimming stripped 6 bases from V and 2 bases from J, with 14 bases between. Looked up from germline, CDR1 is SGHTS and CDR2 is YDEGEE. The CDR3 has 14 amino acids. The CDR3 reads CASTHMWGQETQYF. The CDR3 region has the DNA TGTGCCAGCACCCATATGTGGGGGCAAGAGACCCAGTACTTC.

CDR3 sequence reads: CASSRSHGYTF. CDR3 bases: TGTGCCAGCAGCCGGTCCCATGGCTACACCTTC. The J gene is TRBJ1-2, the V gene TRBV7-9; D is unclear. The ends were cut back, 5 bases at V and 6 bases at J, with 7 bases in the middle. Germline V gene sequence: CDR1 SEHNR, CDR2 FQNEAQ (reference sequence). This CDR3 has 11 amino acids.

This clonotype was picked up many times. The chain combines TRBV11-2 with TRBJ1-1; D unresolved. V shed 4 bases and J shed 5 bases, with 11 bases lying between them. This CDR3 contains 13 residues. Looked up from germline, CDR1 is SGHAT and CDR2 is FQNNGV. This CDR3 is CASSYRMGTEAFF. The CDR3 nucleotides read TGTGCCAGCAGCTATAGGATGGGGACTGAAGCTTTCTTT.

In its sample, this clonotype was seen many times. This chain links TRBV3-1 with TRBJ2-7; the match to TRBD2 covers 14 bases. CDR1 and CDR2 from the germline V gene are LGHDT and YNNKEL (reference sequence). V shed 5 bases and J 3 bases; nucleotides not matched to a gene: 15. The CDR3 covers 19 residues. The CDR3 region is CASSAFPGLAGAGIYEQYF. For the CDR3, the DNA is TGTGCCAGCAGCGCCTTCCCGGGACTAGCGGGGGCCGGCATCTACGAGCAGTACTTC.

Ten or more counts support this clonotype. The genes are TRBV5-1 and TRBJ2-5; D not resolved. V shed 2 bases and J shed 5 bases, with 13 bases lying between them. The CDR3 length is 14 residues. Germline-derived CDR1 and CDR2 are SGHRS and YFSETQ. The CDR3 loop reads CASSLPPLRETQYF. The CDR3 bases are TGCGCCAGCAGCTTACCTCCTCTGCGGGAGACCCAGTACTTC.

This clonotype was detected many times. This sequence joins TRBV20-1 and TRBJ2-4, with 7 bases that match TRBD2. Unmatched junction bases numbered 7, after V lost 5 bases and J lost 3 bases. Germline assignment: CDR1 DFQATT and CDR2 SNEGSKA (reference sequence). CDR3 length: 14 residues. The CDR3 DNA reads as TGCAGTGCTGAGGGAGGGCCGAGCAAAAACATTCAGTACTTC. This sequence encodes CSAEGGPSKNIQYF.

Ten or more counts support this clonotype. The chain joins TRBV7-9 to TRBJ2-1, with 11 bases matching TRBD2. Germline values: CDR1 SEHNR, CDR2 FQNEAQ (reference sequence). V gave up 5 bases and J gave up 4 bases; unmatched junction bases: 10. The CDR3 is made up of 17 amino acids. This chain's CDR3 is CASSLLAGAVLYNEQFF. The CDR3 coding sequence is TGTGCCAGCAGCCTACTAGCGGGAGCCGTCCTTTACAATGAGCAGTTCTTC.

This clonotype was recorded many times. This rearrangement joins TRBV11-2 to TRBJ2-7; D might be TRBD1 (7 bases). The CDR3 consists of 15 residues. Trimming left V 4 bases short and J 3 bases short, with 16 bases between. Germline V gene data show CDR1 as SGHAT and CDR2 as FQNNGV. The CDR3 bases are TGTGCCAGCAGCTCCGAGGGGGGACAGTACTACGAGCAGTACTTC. Its translation is CASSSEGGQYYEQYF.

Ten or more counts support this clonotype. The V gene is TRBV28, the J gene TRBJ1-2; D gene ambiguous. The CDR3 has 12 residues. Trimming took 5 bases from V and 7 from J, leaving 11 bases between them. Germline CDR1 reads MDHEN; CDR2 reads SYDVKM. The CDR3, as DNA: TGTGCCAGCAGTGTTAGAGCGTCTGGCTACACCTTC. It translates to CASSVRASGYTF.

This clonotype has a count of ten or more. The chain uses TRBV20-1 and TRBJ1-5, with D possibly being TRBD1 (6 bases). The CDR3 totals 13 residues. The V end was cut by 5 bases, the J end by 3 bases, with 11 bases between. CDR1 and CDR2 from the germline V gene are DFQATT and SNEGSKA (reference sequence). The CDR3 protein is CSAQQGPNQPQHF. The CDR3 DNA reads TGCAGTGCTCAACAGGGTCCCAATCAGCCCCAGCATTTT.

There are many counts of this clonotype. The chain employs TRBV12-3 or TRBV12-4 and TRBJ2-3; the match to TRBD2 covers 7 bases. There are 19 residues in the CDR3. With 6 bases clipped from V and 0 bases from J, the junction kept 18 bases outside the gene matches. CDR3 DNA sequence: TGTGCCAGCAGCCCCTACGGGCTTAGGGCGGGAGTTAGCACAGATACGCAGTATTTT. This sequence encodes CASSPYGLRAGVSTDTQYF.

The V gene is TRBV5-1, the J gene TRBJ1-1, with D tentatively TRBD1 (6 bases). V was cut by 5 bases and J by 6 bases, with 17 bases left in between. CDR3 length: 14 amino acids. The germline V gene encodes CDR1 SGHRS and CDR2 YFSETQ. The DNA of the CDR3 is TGCGCCAGCAGGGACCCGGGACAAGGGTCTGAAGCTTTCTTT. Residues: CASRDPGQGSEAFF.